The next 3 T cell receptor beta chains were all read from a single sample in a study of response to subunit inactivated influenza vaccine. TCRdb re-called the RT-PCR reads through MiXCR, storing one row per CDR3 protein. This table has a few hundred thousand distinct CDR3 sequences, approximately 6.9% appearing once. The input for sequencing was PBMCs from blood, taken roughly 24 months after vaccination. Every receptor here comes from a man between 50 and 69 years old who received an inactivated influenza vaccine.

At least ten counts were recorded for this clonotype. The rearrangement joins TRBV20-1 to TRBJ1-1, with D uncertain. V lost 0 bases and J 4 bases, leaving 12 bases between the germline ends. Per germline, CDR1 DFQATT and CDR2 SNEGSKA (reference sequence). The CDR3 has 14 residues. The CDR3 spells CSAREDISATEAFF. For the CDR3, the DNA is TGCAGTGCTAGAGAAGATATTTCCGCCACTGAAGCTTTCTTT.

The CDR3 spells CASSPAGQGFEQYF. Written as DNA, the CDR3 is TGTGCCAGCAGTCCTGCGGGACAGGGGTTTGAGCAGTACTTC. The V and J genes are TRBV6-1 and TRBJ2-7, with 10 positions matching TRBD1. The CDR3 loop spans 14 amino acids. Trimming took 5 bases from V and 7 from J; bases not matched to a gene: 8. The germline gives CDR1 MNHNS, CDR2 SASEGT.

DNA of the CDR3: TGCGCCAGCAGCTTGGCTTCAGGGACAGGGAGGAACAATGAGCAGTTCTTC. Protein product: CASSLASGTGRNNEQFF. The rearrangement links TRBV5-1 to TRBJ2-1, with 9 bases identical to TRBD1. V shed 0 bases, J shed 5 bases, and the junction held 9 bases outside the gene matches. The CDR3 has 17 residues. Per germline, CDR1 SGHRS and CDR2 YFSETQ.